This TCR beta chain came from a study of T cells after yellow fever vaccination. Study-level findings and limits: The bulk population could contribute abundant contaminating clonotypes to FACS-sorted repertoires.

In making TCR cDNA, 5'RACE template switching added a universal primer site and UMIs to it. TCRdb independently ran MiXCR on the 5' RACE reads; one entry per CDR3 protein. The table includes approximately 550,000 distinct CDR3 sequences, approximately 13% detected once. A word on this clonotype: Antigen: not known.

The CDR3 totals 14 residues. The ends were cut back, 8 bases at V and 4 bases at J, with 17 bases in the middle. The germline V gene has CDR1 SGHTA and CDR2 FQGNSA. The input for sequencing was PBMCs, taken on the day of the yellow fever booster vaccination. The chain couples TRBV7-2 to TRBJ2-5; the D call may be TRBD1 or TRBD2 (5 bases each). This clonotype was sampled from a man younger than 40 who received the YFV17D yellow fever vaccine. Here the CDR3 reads CASSPHSGTETQYF. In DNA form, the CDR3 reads TGTGCCAGCTCACCCCACTCCGGGACAGAGACCCAGTACTTC. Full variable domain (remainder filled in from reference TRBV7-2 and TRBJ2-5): GAGVSQSPSNKVTEKGKDVELRCDPISGHTALYWYRQSLGQGLEFLIYFQGNSAPDKSGLPSDRFSAERTGGSVSTLTIQRTQQEDSAVYLCASSPHSGTETQYFGPGTRLLVL.